This T cell receptor beta chain was found in a study of glioma-infiltrating T cells after dendritic cell vaccination. Overall study: Patients received autologous tumor lysate-pulsed dendritic cell vaccination between the early 2000s and the early 2010s. The vaccine used monocyte-derived dendritic cells pulsed overnight with autologous tumor lysate.

No glioblastoma patient carried an isocitrate dehydrogenase mutation. Amplification used 60 V beta primers and 13 J beta primers. TCRdb's table, derived via immunoSEQ multiplex PCR, lists solely in-frame clones and lacks some. This sample has more than 95,000 clones, with roughly 81% found just once. This CDR3 is built from 14 residues. Germline V gives CDR1 SGHAT, CDR2 FQNNGV. V was shortened by 0 bases and J by 6 bases, with 8 bases between the two germline ends. This clone was seen just once. This TCR was recovered from a human donor with glioblastoma. The chain employs TRBV11-2 and TRBJ2-2, with a tentative D call TRBD2 (5 bases). The sample in question was blood, obtained before dendritic cell vaccination. CDR3 sequence: CASSLELDAGELFF. Here the CDR3 DNA reads TGTGCCAGCAGCTTAGAACTAGACGCCGGGGAGCTGTTTTTT.